This T cell receptor beta chain was found in a study of identical twins. CDR3 length: 13 residues. Trimming stripped 5 bases from V and 10 bases from J, with 17 bases between. Germline assignment: CDR1 ENHRY and CDR2 SYGVKD. Template switching supplied a universal primer site; unique molecular identifiers were carried on the cDNA. MiXCR, applied by TCRdb to the 5' RACE reads, yields one record per CDR3 protein. Among over 550,000 distinct CDR3 sequences listed, under 8.5% were seen once. This clonotype was found many times. Its antigen remains unidentified. Overall study results and limits: Its conclusions, products of cross-sectional statistical analysis, did not come from following the same donors. It was possible that invariant MAIT and iNKT cells partly confounded the zero-insertion analyses.

The same data also contributed to another study, on yellow fever vaccine responses in identical twins. That investigation notes: Twins' T cell vaccine responses reportedly looked partly convergent, partly personalized.

The receptor's source is a woman aged 18-30 years in good health. The material sequenced was PBMCs. The V gene is TRBV10-3, the J gene TRBJ1-1, with D unclear. The CDR3 spells CAISPLGDLGAFF. DNA of the CDR3: TGTGCCATCAGTCCCCTCGGGGATCTTGGAGCTTTCTTT.